This TCR beta chain stems from a study of metastatic and nonmetastatic thyroid tumors. Overall study: The authors compared repertoires across blood and tumor or nodule tissue from malignant and benign thyroid patients.

CDR3 length equals 14 residues. The germline CDR1 and CDR2 sequences are MNHEY and SMNVEV (reference sequence). The junction had 8 bases not matched to a gene; V was cut back by 6 bases and J by 4 bases. No treatment of any kind had been given to any patient before thyroid surgery. Using MiXCR, TCRdb re-called clones from the PCR reads. The data show tens of thousands of clones, with approximately 15% seen just once and more than 6.5% held by the top ten. This chain connects TRBV27 to TRBJ1-2; 7 bases are shared with TRBD1. The sample was blood. The receptor comes from a male donor with papillary thyroid cancer or a benign thyroid nodule (not recorded which). Some clones in this sample may be carry-over from other donors' samples. In DNA form, the CDR3 reads TGTGCCAGCAGCGAGCTACGGACAGGCTATGGCTACACCTTC. It yields the protein CASSELRTGYGYTF.